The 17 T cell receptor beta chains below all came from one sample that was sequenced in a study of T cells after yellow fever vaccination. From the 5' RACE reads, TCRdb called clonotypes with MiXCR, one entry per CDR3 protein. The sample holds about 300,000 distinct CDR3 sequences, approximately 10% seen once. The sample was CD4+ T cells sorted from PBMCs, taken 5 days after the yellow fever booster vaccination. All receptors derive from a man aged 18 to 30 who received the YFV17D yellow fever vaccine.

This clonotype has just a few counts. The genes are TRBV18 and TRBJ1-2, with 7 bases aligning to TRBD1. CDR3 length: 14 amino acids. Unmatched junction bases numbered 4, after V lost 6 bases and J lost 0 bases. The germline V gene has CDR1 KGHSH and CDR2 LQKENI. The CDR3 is CASSGDSANYGYTF. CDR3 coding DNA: TGTGCCAGCTCCGGGGACAGCGCTAACTATGGCTACACCTTC.

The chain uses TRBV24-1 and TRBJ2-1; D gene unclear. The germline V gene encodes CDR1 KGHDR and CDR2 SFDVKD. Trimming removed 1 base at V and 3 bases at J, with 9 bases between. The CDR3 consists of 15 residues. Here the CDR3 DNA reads TGTGCCACCAGTGATTTCGAGGCAAACTACAATGAGCAGTTCTTC. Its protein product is CATSDFEANYNEQFF.

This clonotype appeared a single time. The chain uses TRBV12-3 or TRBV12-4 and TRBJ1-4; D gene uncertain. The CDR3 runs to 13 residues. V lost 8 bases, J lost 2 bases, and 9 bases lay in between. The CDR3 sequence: CASGSNTNEKLFF. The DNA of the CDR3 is TGTGCCAGCGGGTCGAACACTAATGAAAAACTGTTTTTT.

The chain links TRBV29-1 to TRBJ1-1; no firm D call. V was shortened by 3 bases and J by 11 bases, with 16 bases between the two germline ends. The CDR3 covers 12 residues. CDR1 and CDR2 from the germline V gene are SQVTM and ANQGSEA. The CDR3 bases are TGCAGCGTTGATGTTCATTCGGCCAGGGCTTTCTTT. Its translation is CSVDVHSARAFF.

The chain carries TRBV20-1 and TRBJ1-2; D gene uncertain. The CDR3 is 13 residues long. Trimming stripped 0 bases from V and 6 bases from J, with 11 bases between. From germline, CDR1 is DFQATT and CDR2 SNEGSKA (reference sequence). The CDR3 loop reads CSARDPLGDGYTF. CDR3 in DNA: TGCAGTGCTAGAGATCCTCTTGGCGATGGCTACACCTTC.

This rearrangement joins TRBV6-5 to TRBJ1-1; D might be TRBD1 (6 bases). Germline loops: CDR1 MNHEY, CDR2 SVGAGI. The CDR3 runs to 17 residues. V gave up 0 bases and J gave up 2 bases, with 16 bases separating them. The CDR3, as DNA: TGTGCCAGCAGTTACTCCGGACAGCGAGGAAGAAACACTGAAGCTTTCTTT. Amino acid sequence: CASSYSGQRGRNTEAFF.

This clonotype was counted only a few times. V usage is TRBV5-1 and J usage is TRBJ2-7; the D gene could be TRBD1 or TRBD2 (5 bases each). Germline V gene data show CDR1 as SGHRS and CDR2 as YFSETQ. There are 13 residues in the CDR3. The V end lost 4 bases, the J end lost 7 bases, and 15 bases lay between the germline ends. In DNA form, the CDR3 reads TGCGCCAGCAGCATCGACAGTTGGGAGGAGCAGTACTTC. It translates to CASSIDSWEEQYF.

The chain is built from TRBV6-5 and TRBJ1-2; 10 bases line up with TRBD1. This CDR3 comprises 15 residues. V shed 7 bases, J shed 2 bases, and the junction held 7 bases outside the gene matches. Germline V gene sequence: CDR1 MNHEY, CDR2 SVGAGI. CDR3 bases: TGTGCCAGCAAAATCCGGGACAGGGGCAACTATGGCTACACCTTC. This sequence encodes CASKIRDRGNYGYTF.

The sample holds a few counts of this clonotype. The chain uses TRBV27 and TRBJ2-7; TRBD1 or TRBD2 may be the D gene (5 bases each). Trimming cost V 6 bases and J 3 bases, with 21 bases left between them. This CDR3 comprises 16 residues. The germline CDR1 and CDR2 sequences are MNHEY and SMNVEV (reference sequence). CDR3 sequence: CASSPGWTGRLYEQYF. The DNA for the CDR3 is TGTGCCAGCAGCCCTGGCTGGACGGGACGGCTCTACGAGCAGTACTTC.

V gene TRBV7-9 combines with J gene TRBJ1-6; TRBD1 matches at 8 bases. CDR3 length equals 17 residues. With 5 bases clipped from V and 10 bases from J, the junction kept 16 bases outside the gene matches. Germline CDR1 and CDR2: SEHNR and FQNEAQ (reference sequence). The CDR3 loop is CASSQTLDQGARSPLHF. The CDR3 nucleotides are TGTGCCAGCAGCCAAACCCTAGACCAGGGGGCACGGTCACCCCTCCACTTT. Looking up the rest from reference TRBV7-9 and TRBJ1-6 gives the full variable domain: DTGVSQNPRHKITKRGQNVTFRCDPISEHNRLYWYRQTLGQGPEFLTYFQNEAQLEKSRLLSDRFSAERPKGSFSTLEIQRTEQGDSAMYLCASSQTLDQGARSPLHFGNGTRLTVT.

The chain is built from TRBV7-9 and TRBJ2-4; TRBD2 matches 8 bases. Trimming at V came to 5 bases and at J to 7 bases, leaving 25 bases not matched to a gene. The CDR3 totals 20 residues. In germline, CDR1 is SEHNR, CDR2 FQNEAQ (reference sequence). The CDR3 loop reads CASSLPGGARGKVEPNIQYF. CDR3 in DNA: TGTGCCAGCAGCCTCCCGGGGGGGGCGAGAGGAAAAGTTGAGCCCAACATTCAGTACTTC.

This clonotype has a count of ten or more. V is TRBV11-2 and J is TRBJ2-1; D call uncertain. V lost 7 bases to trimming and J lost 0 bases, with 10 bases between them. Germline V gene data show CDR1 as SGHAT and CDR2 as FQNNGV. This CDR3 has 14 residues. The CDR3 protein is CASTVPSSYNEQFF. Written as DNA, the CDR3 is TGTGCCAGCACCGTACCTAGCTCCTACAATGAGCAGTTCTTC. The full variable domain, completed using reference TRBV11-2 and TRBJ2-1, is EAGVAQSPRYKIIEKRQSVAFWCNPISGHATLYWYQQILGQGPKLLIQFQNNGVVDDSQLPKDRFSAERLKGVDSTLKIQPAKLEDSAVYLCASTVPSSYNEQFFGPGTRLTVL.

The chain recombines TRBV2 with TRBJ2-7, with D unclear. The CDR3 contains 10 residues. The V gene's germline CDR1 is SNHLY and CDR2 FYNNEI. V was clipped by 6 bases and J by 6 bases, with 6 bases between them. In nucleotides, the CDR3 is TGTGCCAGCAGGGTAGGCGAGCAGTACGTC. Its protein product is CASRVGEQYV.

CDR3 residues: CASSFSGVGTDTQYF. The CDR3 DNA reads TGTGCCAGCAGTTTCTCAGGGGTGGGCACAGATACGCAGTATTTT. V gene TRBV12-3 or TRBV12-4 combines with J gene TRBJ2-3; perhaps TRBD1 as D (6 bases). The CDR3 runs 15 residues. Trimming stripped 3 bases from V and 1 base from J, with 11 bases between.

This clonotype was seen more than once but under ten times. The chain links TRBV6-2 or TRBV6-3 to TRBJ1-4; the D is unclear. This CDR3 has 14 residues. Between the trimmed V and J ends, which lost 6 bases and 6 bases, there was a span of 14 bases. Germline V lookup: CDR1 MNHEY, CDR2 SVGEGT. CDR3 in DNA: TGTGCCAGCAGCTACAGACCCCAAGATGAAAAACTGTTTTTT. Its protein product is CASSYRPQDEKLFF.

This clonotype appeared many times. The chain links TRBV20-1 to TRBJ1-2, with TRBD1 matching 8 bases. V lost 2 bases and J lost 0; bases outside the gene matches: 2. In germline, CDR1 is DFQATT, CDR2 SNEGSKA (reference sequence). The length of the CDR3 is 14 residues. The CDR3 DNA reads TGCAGTGCTAGACCGGACAGGGCTAACTATGGCTACACCTTC. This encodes CSARPDRANYGYTF.

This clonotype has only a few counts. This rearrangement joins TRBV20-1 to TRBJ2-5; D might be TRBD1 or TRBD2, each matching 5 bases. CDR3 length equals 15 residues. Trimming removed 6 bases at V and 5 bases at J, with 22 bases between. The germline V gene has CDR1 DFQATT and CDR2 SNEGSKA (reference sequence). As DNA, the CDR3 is TGCAGTGCGTCTGCCAGACCGGGGCCGGAGGAGACCCAGTACTTC. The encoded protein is CSASARPGPEETQYF.